This T cell receptor (beta chain) was retrieved from a study of shared clonotypes between healthy human individuals. A remark on this clone: What it binds is unknown.

General study points: Only blood underwent sampling, and tissue repertoires likely differ. Represented diversity (both genetic and exposure-history) was limited by the small number of donors.

Germline V CDR1 and CDR2: SGHAT, FQNNGV. Trimming left V 0 bases short and J 2 bases short, with 15 bases between. The CDR3 is 17 amino acids. The assay was immunoSEQ multiplex PCR, and TCRdb's table has in-frame clones only and misses some. The sample has some 2.1 million clones; about 94% are singletons. Naive CD8 isolation took CD45RO-negative cells positively selected for CCR7 and excluded terminally differentiated effector memory CD45RA+ cells. This receptor was identified in a man aged 18 to 30 in good health. The chain has TRBV11-2 and TRBJ2-3; D is possibly TRBD1 or TRBD2 (5 bases each). The sequenced sample consisted of naive CD8+ T cells sorted from blood. DNA of the CDR3: TGTGCCAGCAGCTTAGATTATGGCAGGGAGAACACAGATACGCAGTATTTT. This sequence encodes CASSLDYGRENTDTQYF.